Shown below are 28 T cell receptor beta chains from a single sample sequenced in a study of OX40 agonist ivuxolimab in advanced cancers. TCRdb's table, derived via immunoSEQ multiplex PCR, lists solely in-frame clones and lacks some. The repertoire holds tens of thousands of clones, with over 65% as singletons. Sequences were derived from CD4+ or CD8+ T cells sorted from blood, sampled in a trial of the OX40 agonist ivuxolimab. Receptor source: an adult with an advanced solid tumor such as melanoma, head and neck, liver or kidney cancer.

This clone showed up just a few times. The CDR3 nucleotides read TGTGCCAGCAGCATTGACGGGGGGGGCGTAGATACGCAGTATTTT. It specifies CASSIDGGGVDTQYF. V and J are TRBV6-1 and TRBJ2-3; 8 bases agree with TRBD2. The CDR3 consists of 15 residues. With V trimmed by 6 bases and J by 5 bases, 10 bases remained unmatched. CDR1 is MNHNS, CDR2 SASEGT, per germline.

The V call is TRBV6-5, the J call TRBJ1-1; possible D gene TRBD1, 6 bases. CDR1 is MNHEY, CDR2 SVGAGI, per germline. This CDR3 is 14 amino acids long. Trimming removed 2 bases at V and 5 bases at J, with 12 bases between. Here the CDR3 reads CASSYKGQGTEAFF. The CDR3, as DNA: TGTGCCAGCAGTTACAAGGGGCAGGGGACTGAAGCTTTCTTT.

The chain recombines TRBV27 with TRBJ2-3; 8 bases fit TRBD1. V shed 3 bases and J 4 bases; nucleotides not matched to a gene: 6. CDR3 size: 15 residues. Germline values: CDR1 MNHEY, CDR2 SMNVEV (reference sequence). CDR3 DNA sequence: TGTGCCAGCAGTTTTTGGACAGGGAGCGCAGATACGCAGTATTTT. It translates to CASSFWTGSADTQYF.

The chain joins TRBV4-1 to TRBJ2-5; no firm D call. Germline lookup yields CDR1 MGHRA and CDR2 YSYEKL. Trimming took off 1 base at V and 4 bases at J, with 16 bases between the two ends. CDR3 length: 16 amino acids. CDR3 coding DNA: TGCGCCAGCAGCCAAGGGCGACCGGGCCGTGGAGAGACCCAGTACTTC. Its protein is CASSQGRPGRGETQYF.

CDR3: CASRPSRDRREKLFF. The CDR3 nucleotides read TGTGCCAGCAGGCCCAGCCGGGACAGGCGTGAAAAACTGTTTTTT. This chain connects TRBV6-6 to TRBJ1-4; 8 nucleotides line up with TRBD1. Germline CDR1 is MNHNY and CDR2 is SVGAGI (reference sequence). After removal of 6 bases from V and 7 bases from J, the junction contained 10 bases not matched to a gene. The CDR3 length is 15 residues.

This chain uses TRBV6-5 with TRBJ2-5, with 11 bases fitting TRBD2. CDR3 length: 15 amino acids. CDR1 is MNHEY and CDR2 is SVGAGI in the germline V gene. V lost 2 bases to trimming and J lost 4 bases; unmatched junction nucleotides: 3. CDR3 nucleotides: TGTGCCAGCAGTTACGGAGGACTAGCGGGAGAGACCCAGTACTTC. It is translated as CASSYGGLAGETQYF.

The J gene is TRBJ1-2, the V gene TRBV27, with a tentative D call TRBD1 (5 bases). V was shortened by 1 base and J by 2 bases, with 11 bases between the two germline ends. Per germline, CDR1 MNHEY and CDR2 SMNVEV (reference sequence). The CDR3 covers 15 residues. This CDR3 reads CASSLWPGPNYGYTF. The CDR3 bases are TGTGCCAGCAGTTTATGGCCAGGGCCCAACTATGGCTACACCTTC.

This rearrangement joins TRBV7-3 to TRBJ1-1; D unclear. CDR3 length: 15 amino acids. Germline V gene sequence: CDR1 SGHTA, CDR2 FQGTGA. Trimming left V 2 bases short and J 1 base short, with 11 bases between. The CDR3: CASSLDSPPNTEAFF. The CDR3 nucleotides are TGTGCCAGCAGCTTAGATTCTCCCCCGAACACTGAAGCTTTCTTT.

This sequence joins TRBV7-9 and TRBJ1-1, with D perhaps matching TRBD1 (6 bases). V shed 5 bases and J shed 7 bases, with 14 bases lying between them. Germline V gives CDR1 SEHNR, CDR2 FQNEAQ (reference sequence). The CDR3 is made up of 13 amino acids. The CDR3 is CASSIQGGGEAFF. CDR3 DNA: TGTGCCAGCAGCATACAGGGCGGAGGTGAAGCTTTCTTT.

This rearrangement joins TRBV27 to TRBJ2-3, with D uncertain. The germline V gene has CDR1 MNHEY and CDR2 SMNVEV (reference sequence). V lost 2 bases and J 4 bases, leaving 10 bases between the germline ends. The CDR3 has 14 residues. The CDR3 DNA is TGTGCCAGCAGTTTAAGGTGGGGTGCAGATACGCAGTATTTT. Translating gives CASSLRWGADTQYF.

The V gene is TRBV19, the J gene TRBJ2-3; TRBD1 aligns across 9 bases. Germline CDR1 and CDR2: LNHDA and SQIVND (reference sequence). The V and J ends lost 1 base and 4 bases, in that order; junction bases with no gene match: 6. The CDR3 has 16 residues. DNA for the CDR3: TGTGCCAGTAGTATAGTCAGGGGGACAGGGCCAGATACGCAGTATTTT. Its translation: CASSIVRGTGPDTQYF.

The V gene is TRBV7-9, the J gene TRBJ1-5; D is undetermined. The V end was cut by 1 base, the J end by 2 bases, with 3 bases between. Germline V gene lookup returns CDR1 SEHNR and CDR2 FQNEAQ (reference sequence). There are 13 residues in the CDR3. CDR3 bases: TGTGCCAGCAGCTTAGATGGCAATCAGCCCCAGCATTTT. Protein sequence: CASSLDGNQPQHF.

The chain is built from TRBV29-1 and TRBJ2-2; TRBD1 matches 9 bases. The CDR3 covers 13 residues. V shed 7 bases, J shed 6 bases, and the junction held 6 bases outside the gene matches. CDR1 SQVTM and CDR2 ANQGSEA come from the germline V gene. The CDR3 loop is CSARGQGSGELFF. The CDR3 nucleotides read TGCAGCGCCAGAGGACAGGGGTCCGGGGAGCTGTTTTTT.

This clone occurred once. The chain uses TRBV11-2 and TRBJ1-3, with D perhaps matching TRBD1 (5 bases). The germline gives CDR1 SGHAT, CDR2 FQNNGV. V was shortened by 1 base and J by 4 bases, with 8 bases between the two germline ends. This CDR3 has 14 residues. The CDR3 region is CASSLVRAGNTIYF. As DNA, the CDR3 is TGTGCCAGCAGCTTAGTCAGGGCCGGAAACACCATATATTTT.

This chain uses TRBV10-3 with TRBJ2-5, with D possibly being TRBD1 (6 bases). From germline, CDR1 is ENHRY and CDR2 SYGVKD. The CDR3 has 16 residues. V was trimmed by 2 bases and J by 2 bases, leaving 15 bases between them. In DNA, the CDR3 is TGTGCCATCAGTGAGAGAGGGGAAAGGGGGCAAGAGACCCAGTACTTC. Translated: CAISERGERGQETQYF.

The J gene is TRBJ2-5, the V gene TRBV9; D call uncertain. Germline CDR1 SGDLS, CDR2 YYNGEE. Trimming took 2 bases from V and 1 from J, leaving 6 bases between them. This CDR3 is built from 13 residues. For the CDR3, the DNA is TGTGCCAGCAGCGTTGGCTTCCAAGAGACCCAGTACTTC. It yields the protein CASSVGFQETQYF.

The chain employs TRBV19 and TRBJ2-6; tentatively, D is TRBD1 or TRBD2 (6 bases each). The CDR3 runs 15 residues. Trimming cost V 5 bases and J 2 bases, with 10 bases left between them. The germline CDR1 and CDR2 sequences are LNHDA and SQIVND (reference sequence). CDR3 region: CASSDRRAGANVLTF. As DNA, the CDR3 is TGTGCCAGTAGTGACAGGAGGGCTGGGGCCAACGTCCTGACTTTC.

A remark on this clone: The CDR3 end shows no conserved phenylalanine or tryptophan, and so a read error is likely. This chain links TRBV18 with TRBJ2-2; D tentatively fits TRBD1 or TRBD2 (5 bases each). The CDR3 has 15 residues. The V end was cut by 4 bases, the J end by 4 bases, with 13 bases between. Looked up from germline, CDR1 is KGHSH and CDR2 is LQKENI. Here the CDR3 DNA reads TGTGCCAGCTCACGCTGGGACCCAGGCACCGGGGAGCTGTTTTCT. Translating gives CASSRWDPGTGELFS.

This CDR3 is CASSLGDRGPEQYF. CDR3 DNA sequence: TGCGCCAGCAGCTTGGGCGACAGGGGGCCCGAGCAGTACTTC. The V and J genes are TRBV5-1 and TRBJ2-7; 10 nucleotides align to TRBD1. There are 14 residues in the CDR3. Germline V gives CDR1 SGHRS, CDR2 YFSETQ. With V trimmed by 0 bases and J by 6 bases, 3 bases remained unmatched.

V is TRBV9 and J is TRBJ2-7; 8 bases map to TRBD1. The V and J ends lost 3 bases and 9 bases, in that order; junction bases with no gene match: 14. Germline V lookup: CDR1 SGDLS, CDR2 YYNGEE. This CDR3 region has 15 residues. DNA of the CDR3: TGTGCCAGCAGCGGGGGGAGACAGGGGTATGATCGGCAGTACTTC. It codes for CASSGGRQGYDRQYF.

This chain links TRBV7-2 with TRBJ2-2; 8 bases map to TRBD2. Per germline, CDR1 SGHTA and CDR2 FQGNSA. The CDR3 covers 16 residues. J gave up 0 bases and V 5 bases, and 5 bases lay outside the gene matches. This chain's CDR3 is CASSKRLATNTGELFF. The DNA of the CDR3 is TGTGCCAGCAGCAAACGACTAGCGACGAACACCGGGGAGCTGTTTTTT.

The chain joins TRBV4-1 to TRBJ2-7, with D perhaps TRBD1 or TRBD2 (6 bases each). CDR1 is MGHRA, CDR2 YSYEKL, per germline. Trimming removed 1 base at V and 6 bases at J, with 19 bases between. CDR3 length: 16 residues. The CDR3 reads CASSQGQSQGTPEQYF. CDR3 nucleotide sequence: TGCGCCAGCAGCCAAGGACAGAGTCAGGGGACTCCCGAGCAGTACTTC.

The CDR3 DNA reads as TGTGCCAGTAGTTTGCGGGACAGGGGCACAAGAGCTTTCTTT. Translation: CASSLRDRGTRAFF. The chain has TRBV19 and TRBJ1-1; TRBD1 matches 10 bases. V lost 5 bases and J lost 10; bases outside the gene matches: 10. CDR3 length: 14 amino acids. Germline CDR1 reads LNHDA; CDR2 reads SQIVND (reference sequence).

V is TRBV27 and J is TRBJ2-7; 8 bases agree with TRBD1. V gave up 1 base and J gave up 5 bases; unmatched junction bases: 10. This CDR3 is built from 16 residues. Germline CDR1 and CDR2: MNHEY and SMNVEV (reference sequence). The DNA for the CDR3 is TGTGCCAGCAGTTTATACTCAGGGCAGGGGGCCCACGAGCAGTACTTC. It translates to CASSLYSGQGAHEQYF.

V usage is TRBV7-3 and J usage is TRBJ2-1, with TRBD2 as a possible D gene (6 bases). CDR3 length: 15 amino acids. Trimming took off 1 base at V and 6 bases at J, with 13 bases between the two ends. Germline CDR1 is SGHTA and CDR2 is FQGTGA. CDR3 DNA sequence: TGTGCCAGCAGCTTAATGGACTACCCCTCCAATGAGCAGTTCTTC. Its translation is CASSLMDYPSNEQFF.

The chain employs TRBV6-5 and TRBJ1-2; D perhaps matches TRBD1 (5 bases). CDR1 is MNHEY, CDR2 SVGAGI, per germline. Trimming left V 10 bases short and J 1 base short, with 13 bases between. The CDR3 totals 13 residues. The CDR3 region is CAIEERGNYGYTF. In DNA form, the CDR3 reads TGTGCCATCGAGGAGAGGGGTAACTATGGCTACACCTTC.

The chain links TRBV5-1 to TRBJ1-1; 8 bases align to TRBD1. This CDR3 has 15 residues. V was pared by 2 bases and J by 0 bases, with 3 bases of the junction left unmatched. The germline CDR1 and CDR2 sequences are SGHRS and YFSETQ. In nucleotides, the CDR3 is TGCGCCAGCAGCTTTACGACAGGGGTGAACACTGAAGCTTTCTTT. This sequence encodes CASSFTTGVNTEAFF.

The chain links TRBV5-1 to TRBJ1-3, with D tentatively TRBD1 (6 bases). Germline lookup yields CDR1 SGHRS and CDR2 YFSETQ. Trimming took 2 bases from V and 4 from J, leaving 10 bases between them. The CDR3 extends over 14 amino acids. The CDR3 here is CASSFQGYGNTIYF. The CDR3 DNA follows: TGCGCCAGCAGCTTCCAGGGGTACGGAAACACCATATATTTT.